The rows below give T cell receptor beta chains drawn from one sample of a study of blood T cell repertoires in COVID-19. The protocol was immunoSEQ multiplex PCR, while the TCRdb copy is restricted to in-frame clones and leaves out a portion. There are approximately 200,000 clones in the sample; roughly 88% occur only once, and 4% lies in the top ten. The sample consisted of peripheral blood. Receptors were obtained from a woman aged 25 to 39 with acute or convalescent COVID-19. Each CDR3 is given with its conserved first and last residue. A D gene is named only where the DNA matches it firmly. The size field is filled for only some rows; it gives once, few, many or a size class.

J gene: TRBJ1-1
V gene: TRBV29-1
clone size: .
D gene: .
CDR3 protein: CSALGGRRANTEAFF
CDR3 DNA: TGCAGCGCCCTGGGGGGGAGGCGGGCGAACACTGAAGCTTTCTTT

J gene: TRBJ2-7
V gene: TRBV27
clone size: .
D gene: .
CDR3 protein: CASSRPGSLGNEQYF
CDR3 DNA: TGTGCCAGCAGTCGCCCCGGGTCCTTAGGTAACGAGCAGTACTTC

J gene: TRBJ2-1
V gene: TRBV10-1
clone size: .
D gene: TRBD2
CDR3 protein: CASSELRGLAGEIQFF
CDR3 DNA: TGCGCCAGCAGTGAGTTGAGAGGACTAGCGGGAGAAATCCAGTTCTTC

J gene: TRBJ2-1
V gene: TRBV5-1
clone size: few
D gene: .
CDR3 protein: CASSLALAGPFNEQFF
CDR3 DNA: TGCGCCAGCAGCTTGGCCTTGGCGGGCCCATTCAATGAGCAGTTCTTC

J gene: TRBJ2-1
V gene: TRBV28
clone size: .
D gene: TRBD2
CDR3 protein: CATAGGRVIF
CDR3 DNA: TGTGCCACCGCCGGCGGGAGGGTGATCTTC

J gene: TRBJ1-1
V gene: TRBV6-6
clone size: .
D gene: .
CDR3 protein: CASSLSYGAEAFF
CDR3 DNA: TGTGCCAGCAGCCTTTCTTACGGAGCTGAAGCTTTCTTT

J gene: TRBJ1-4
V gene: TRBV4-1
clone size: .
D gene: .
CDR3 protein: CASSQGKGLNEKLFF
CDR3 DNA: TGCGCCAGCAGCCAGGGCAAGGGACTTAATGAAAAACTGTTTTTT

J gene: TRBJ1-1
V gene: TRBV28
clone size: .
D gene: .
CDR3 protein: CASSFFPLRKNTEAFF
CDR3 DNA: TGTGCCAGCAGTTTCTTCCCTTTGCGGAAGAACACTGAAGCTTTCTTT

J gene: TRBJ2-1
V gene: TRBV9
clone size: once
D gene: .
CDR3 protein: CASSVGSLGSYNEQFF
CDR3 DNA: TGTGCCAGCAGCGTAGGATCTCTCGGCTCCTACAATGAGCAGTTCTTC

J gene: TRBJ1-2
V gene: TRBV9
clone size: .
D gene: .
CDR3 protein: CASSAPRDTGVWYTF
CDR3 DNA: TGTGCCAGCAGCGCTCCCCGGGACACTGGTGTTTGGTACACCTTC

J gene: TRBJ2-5
V gene: TRBV6-8
clone size: few
D gene: .
CDR3 protein: CASSYDPRDESETQYF
CDR3 DNA: TGTGCCAGCAGTTACGACCCGCGGGATGAGTCGGAGACCCAGTACTTC

J gene: TRBJ2-1
V gene: TRBV5-4
clone size: .
D gene: .
CDR3 protein: CASSFGRADNEQFF
CDR3 DNA: TGTGCCAGCAGCTTCGGCAGGGCTGACAATGAGCAGTTCTTC

J gene: TRBJ2-1
V gene: TRBV27
clone size: .
D gene: TRBD1
CDR3 protein: CATLVGTGAYNEQFF
CDR3 DNA: TGTGCCACCCTAGTGGGGACAGGGGCCTACAATGAGCAGTTCTTC

J gene: TRBJ1-4
V gene: TRBV28
clone size: .
D gene: .
CDR3 protein: CASGAGNEKLFF
CDR3 DNA: TGTGCCAGCGGGGCAGGGAATGAAAAACTGTTTTTT

J gene: TRBJ1-1
V gene: TRBV3-1/TRBV3-2
clone size: .
D gene: .
CDR3 protein: CASRTGGTEAFF
CDR3 DNA: TGTGCCAGTCGAACAGGTGGGACTGAAGCTTTCTTT

J gene: TRBJ1-1
V gene: TRBV5-6
clone size: .
D gene: TRBD1
CDR3 protein: CASSVGRTGVAFF
CDR3 DNA: TGTGCCAGCAGCGTGGGGCGGACAGGGGTGGCTTTCTTT

J gene: TRBJ2-5
V gene: TRBV28
clone size: once
D gene: .
CDR3 protein: CASSLFLETQYF
CDR3 DNA: TGTGCCAGCAGTTTATTCTTAGAGACCCAGTACTTC

J gene: TRBJ2-2
V gene: TRBV5-5
clone size: few
D gene: TRBD1
CDR3 protein: CASSSDRETNTGELFF
CDR3 DNA: TGTGCCAGCAGCAGCGACAGGGAGACGAACACCGGGGAGCTGTTTTTT

J gene: TRBJ2-5
V gene: TRBV20-1
clone size: .
D gene: .
CDR3 protein: CSASATPGGTQYF
CDR3 DNA: TGCAGTGCTAGTGCGACGCCCGGAGGGACCCAGTACTTC

J gene: TRBJ1-2
V gene: TRBV29-1
clone size: once
D gene: .
CDR3 protein: CSVTDRRANYGYTF
CDR3 DNA: TGCAGCGTTACCGACAGAAGAGCTAACTATGGCTACACCTTC

J gene: TRBJ2-7
V gene: TRBV5-5
clone size: .
D gene: .
CDR3 protein: CASSLASGYEQYF
CDR3 DNA: TGTGCCAGCAGCTTGGCGTCCGGCTACGAGCAGTACTTC

J gene: TRBJ1-1
V gene: TRBV5-1
clone size: .
D gene: .
CDR3 protein: CASSLARGGTEAFF
CDR3 DNA: TGCGCCAGCAGCTTGGCTAGGGGCGGCACTGAAGCTTTCTTT

J gene: TRBJ1-3
V gene: TRBV5-1
clone size: .
D gene: .
CDR3 protein: CASSFGQLSSGNTIYF
CDR3 DNA: TGCGCCAGCAGCTTTGGGCAGCTCAGCTCTGGAAACACCATATATTTT

J gene: TRBJ2-5
V gene: TRBV18
clone size: .
D gene: .
CDR3 protein: CASSPPLDF
CDR3 DNA: TGTGCCAGCTCACCACCTCTAGACTTC

J gene: TRBJ2-2
V gene: TRBV18
clone size: .
D gene: .
CDR3 protein: CASSPRPANTGELFF
CDR3 DNA: TGTGCCAGCTCCCCCCGTCCCGCGAACACCGGGGAGCTGTTTTTT

J gene: TRBJ2-2
V gene: TRBV3-1/TRBV3-2
clone size: .
D gene: TRBD2
CDR3 protein: CASSPPGWGGTGELFF
CDR3 DNA: TGTGCCAGCAGCCCCCCGGGGTGGGGGGGTACCGGGGAGCTGTTTTTT